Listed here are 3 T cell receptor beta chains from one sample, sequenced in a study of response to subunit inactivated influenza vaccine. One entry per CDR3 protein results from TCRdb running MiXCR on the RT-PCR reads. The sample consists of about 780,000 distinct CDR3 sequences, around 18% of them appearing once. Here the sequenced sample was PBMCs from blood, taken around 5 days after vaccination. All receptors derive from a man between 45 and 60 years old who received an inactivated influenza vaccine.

DNA of the CDR3: TGTGCCAGCAGCTTAGGGGGGGGCTTGGTGAACACTGAAGCTTTCTTT. It specifies CASSLGGGLVNTEAFF. The V and J genes are TRBV7-6 and TRBJ1-1, with a tentative D call TRBD1 (6 bases). CDR3 size: 16 residues. Germline V gives CDR1 SGHVS, CDR2 FNYEAQ. V was clipped by 1 base and J by 0 bases, with 12 bases between them.

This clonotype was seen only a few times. The CDR3 protein is CASSYYGSYGYTF. CDR3 nucleotide sequence: TGTGCCAGCAGTTACTATGGGAGCTATGGCTACACCTTC. This chain connects TRBV6-2 or TRBV6-3 to TRBJ1-2; no clear D gene. The CDR3 loop spans 13 amino acids. V was pared by 1 base and J by 4 bases, with 7 bases between. Germline V CDR1 and CDR2: MNHEY, SVGEGT.

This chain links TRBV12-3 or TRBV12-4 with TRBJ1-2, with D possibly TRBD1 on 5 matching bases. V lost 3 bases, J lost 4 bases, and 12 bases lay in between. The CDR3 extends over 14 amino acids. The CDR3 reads CASSLNYGGYGYTF. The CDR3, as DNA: TGTGCCAGCAGTTTGAATTACGGGGGCTATGGCTACACCTTC.